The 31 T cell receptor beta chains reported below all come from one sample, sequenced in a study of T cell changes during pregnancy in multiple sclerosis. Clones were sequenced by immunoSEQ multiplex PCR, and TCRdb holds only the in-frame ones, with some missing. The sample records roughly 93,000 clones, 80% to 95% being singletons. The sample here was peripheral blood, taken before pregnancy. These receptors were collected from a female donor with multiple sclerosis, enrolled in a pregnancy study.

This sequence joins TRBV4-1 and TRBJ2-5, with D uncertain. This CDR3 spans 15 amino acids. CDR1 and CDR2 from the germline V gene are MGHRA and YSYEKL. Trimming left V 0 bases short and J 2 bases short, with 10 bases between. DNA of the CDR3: TGCGCCAGCAGCCAAGATGATTCGAGACAAGAGACCCAGTACTTC. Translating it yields CASSQDDSRQETQYF.

CDR3 nucleotides: TGTGCCAGCAGCCGCTATGGACAGAGGGACGAGCAGTACTTC. Protein: CASSRYGQRDEQYF. The V and J genes are TRBV7-9 and TRBJ2-7; a possible D gene is TRBD1 (6 bases). This CDR3 spans 14 amino acids. CDR1 and CDR2 (germline): SEHNR, FQNEAQ (reference sequence). Trimming removed 5 bases at V and 5 bases at J, with 16 bases between.

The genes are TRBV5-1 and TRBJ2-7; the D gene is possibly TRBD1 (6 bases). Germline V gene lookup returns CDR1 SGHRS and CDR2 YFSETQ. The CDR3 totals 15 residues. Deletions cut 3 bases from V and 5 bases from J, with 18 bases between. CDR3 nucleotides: TGCGCCAGCAGCTCAACCGGACAGAGGGGTAACGAGCAGTACTTC. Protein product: CASSSTGQRGNEQYF.

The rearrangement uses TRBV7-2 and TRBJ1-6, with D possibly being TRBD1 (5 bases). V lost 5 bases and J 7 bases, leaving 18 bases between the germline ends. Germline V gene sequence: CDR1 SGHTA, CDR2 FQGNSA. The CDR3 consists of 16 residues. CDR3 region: CASSGHLGAWNSPLHF. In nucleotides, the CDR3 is TGTGCCAGCAGCGGACATCTAGGGGCTTGGAATTCACCCCTCCACTTT.

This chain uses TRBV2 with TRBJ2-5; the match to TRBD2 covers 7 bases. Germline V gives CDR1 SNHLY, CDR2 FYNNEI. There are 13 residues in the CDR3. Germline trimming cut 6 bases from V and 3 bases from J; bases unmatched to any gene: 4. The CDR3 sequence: CASRAGPEETQYF. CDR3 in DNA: TGTGCCAGCAGAGCGGGGCCCGAAGAGACCCAGTACTTC.

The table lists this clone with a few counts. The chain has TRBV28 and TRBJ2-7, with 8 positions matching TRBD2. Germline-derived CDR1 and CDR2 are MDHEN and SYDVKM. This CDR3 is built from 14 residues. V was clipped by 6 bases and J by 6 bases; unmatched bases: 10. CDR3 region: CASRRPGGPLEQYF. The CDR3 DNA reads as TGTGCCAGCAGACGGCCGGGAGGGCCTCTCGAGCAGTACTTC.

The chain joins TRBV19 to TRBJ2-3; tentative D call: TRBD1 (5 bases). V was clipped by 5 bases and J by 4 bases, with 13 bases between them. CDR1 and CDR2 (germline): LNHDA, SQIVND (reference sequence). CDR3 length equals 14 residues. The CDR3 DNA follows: TGTGCCAGTAGTCTTTCCGACAGCGCAGATACGCAGTATTTT. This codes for CASSLSDSADTQYF.

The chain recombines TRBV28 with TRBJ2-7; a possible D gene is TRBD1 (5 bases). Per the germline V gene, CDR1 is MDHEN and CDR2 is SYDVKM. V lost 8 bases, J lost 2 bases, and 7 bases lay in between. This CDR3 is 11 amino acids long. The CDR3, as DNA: TGTGCCAGCGACAGTGCCTACGAGCAGTACTTC. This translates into CASDSAYEQYF.

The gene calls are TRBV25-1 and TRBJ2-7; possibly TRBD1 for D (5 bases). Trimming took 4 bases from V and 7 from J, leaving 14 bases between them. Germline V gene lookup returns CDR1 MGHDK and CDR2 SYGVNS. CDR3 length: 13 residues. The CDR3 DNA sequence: TGTGCCAGCAGTGCTCGACAGACTGGAGAGCAGTACTTC. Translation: CASSARQTGEQYF.

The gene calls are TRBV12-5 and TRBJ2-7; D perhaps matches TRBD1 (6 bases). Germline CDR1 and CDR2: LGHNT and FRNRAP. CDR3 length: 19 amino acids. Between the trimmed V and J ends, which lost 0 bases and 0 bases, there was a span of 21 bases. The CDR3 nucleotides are TGTGCTAGTGGTTTGGTACTTGGGGGCCCTGGAGTTGGCTCCTACGAGCAGTACTTC. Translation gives CASGLVLGGPGVGSYEQYF.

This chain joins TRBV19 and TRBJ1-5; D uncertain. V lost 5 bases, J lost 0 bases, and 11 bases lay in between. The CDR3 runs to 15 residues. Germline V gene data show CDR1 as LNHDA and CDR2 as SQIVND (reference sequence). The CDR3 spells CASSDIFYSNQPQHF. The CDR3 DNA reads TGTGCCAGTAGTGACATATTCTATAGCAATCAGCCCCAGCATTTT.

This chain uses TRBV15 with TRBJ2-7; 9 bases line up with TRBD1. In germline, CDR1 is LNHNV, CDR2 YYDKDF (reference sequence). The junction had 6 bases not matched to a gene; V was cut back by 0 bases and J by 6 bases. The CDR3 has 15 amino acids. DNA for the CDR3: TGTGCCACCAGCAGAGAGAAAGGGACAGGGTCCGAGCAGTACTTC. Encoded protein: CATSREKGTGSEQYF.

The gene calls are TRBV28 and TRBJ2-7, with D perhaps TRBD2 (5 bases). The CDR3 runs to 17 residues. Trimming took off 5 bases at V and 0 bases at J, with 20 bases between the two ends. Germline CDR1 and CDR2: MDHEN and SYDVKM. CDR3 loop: CASSPHQLARRSYEQYF. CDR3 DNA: TGTGCCAGCAGTCCCCATCAGTTAGCGAGACGCTCCTACGAGCAGTACTTC. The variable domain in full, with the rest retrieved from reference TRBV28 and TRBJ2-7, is DVKVTQSSRYLVKRTGEKVFLECVQDMDHENMFWYRQDPGLGLRLIYFSYDVKMKEKGDIPEGYSVSREKKERFSLILESASTNQTSMYLCASSPHQLARRSYEQYFGPGTRLTVT.

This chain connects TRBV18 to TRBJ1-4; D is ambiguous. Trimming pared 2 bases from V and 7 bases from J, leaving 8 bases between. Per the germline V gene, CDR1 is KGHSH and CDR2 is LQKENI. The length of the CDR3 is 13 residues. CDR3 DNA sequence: TGTGCCAGCTCACCAGAGAGTGGTGAAAAACTGTTTTTT. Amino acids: CASSPESGEKLFF.

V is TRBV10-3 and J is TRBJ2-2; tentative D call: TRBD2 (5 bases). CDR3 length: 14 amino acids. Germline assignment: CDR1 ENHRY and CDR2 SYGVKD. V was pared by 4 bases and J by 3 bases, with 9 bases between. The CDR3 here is CAISVGSDTGELFF. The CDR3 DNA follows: TGTGCCATCAGTGTGGGGAGCGACACCGGGGAGCTGTTTTTT.

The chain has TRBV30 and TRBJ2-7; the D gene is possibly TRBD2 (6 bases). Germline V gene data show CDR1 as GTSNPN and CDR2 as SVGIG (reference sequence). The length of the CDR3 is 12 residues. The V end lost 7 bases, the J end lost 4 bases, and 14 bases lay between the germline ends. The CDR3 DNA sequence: TGTGCCTTCGGGACTTCTCCTTACGAGCAGTACTTC. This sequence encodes CAFGTSPYEQYF.

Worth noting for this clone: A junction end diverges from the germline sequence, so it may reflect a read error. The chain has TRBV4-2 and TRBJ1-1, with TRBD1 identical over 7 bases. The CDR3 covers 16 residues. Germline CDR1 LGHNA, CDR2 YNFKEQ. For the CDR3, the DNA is TGTGCCAGCAGCCAAGAACAGGGGCGCCCGAACGCTGAAGCTTTCTTT. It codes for CASSQEQGRPNAEAFF.

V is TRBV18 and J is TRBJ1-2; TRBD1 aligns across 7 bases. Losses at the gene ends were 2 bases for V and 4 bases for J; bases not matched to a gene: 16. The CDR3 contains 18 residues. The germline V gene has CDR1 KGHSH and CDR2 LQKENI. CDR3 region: CASSPSSGTGARSYGYTF. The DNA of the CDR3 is TGTGCCAGCTCACCATCTAGTGGCACAGGGGCGAGGAGCTATGGCTACACCTTC.

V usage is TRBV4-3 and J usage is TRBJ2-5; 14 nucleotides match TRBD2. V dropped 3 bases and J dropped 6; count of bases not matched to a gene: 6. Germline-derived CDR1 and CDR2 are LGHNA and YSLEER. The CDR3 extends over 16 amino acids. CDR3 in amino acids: CASSQGLAGASQTQYF. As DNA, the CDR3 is TGCGCCAGCAGCCAGGGACTAGCGGGGGCATCACAGACCCAGTACTTC.

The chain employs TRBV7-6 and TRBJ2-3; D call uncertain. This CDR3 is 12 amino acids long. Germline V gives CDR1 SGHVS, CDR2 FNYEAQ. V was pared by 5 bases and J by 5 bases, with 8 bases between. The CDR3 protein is CASSPSGDTQYF. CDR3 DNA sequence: TGTGCCAGCAGCCCCTCCGGAGATACGCAGTATTTT.

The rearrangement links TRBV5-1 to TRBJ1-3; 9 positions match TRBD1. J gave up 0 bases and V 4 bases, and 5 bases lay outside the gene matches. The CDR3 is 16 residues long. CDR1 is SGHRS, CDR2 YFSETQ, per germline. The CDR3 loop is CASSDETGGSGNTIYF. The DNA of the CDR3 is TGCGCCAGCAGCGACGAGACAGGGGGCTCTGGAAACACCATATATTTT.

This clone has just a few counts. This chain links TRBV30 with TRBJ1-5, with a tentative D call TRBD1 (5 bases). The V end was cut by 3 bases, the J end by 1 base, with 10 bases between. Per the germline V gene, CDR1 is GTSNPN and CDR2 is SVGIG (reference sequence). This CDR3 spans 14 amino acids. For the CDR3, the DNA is TGTGCCTGGAGACGGGCAGGGAGCAATCAGCCCCAGCATTTT. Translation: CAWRRAGSNQPQHF.

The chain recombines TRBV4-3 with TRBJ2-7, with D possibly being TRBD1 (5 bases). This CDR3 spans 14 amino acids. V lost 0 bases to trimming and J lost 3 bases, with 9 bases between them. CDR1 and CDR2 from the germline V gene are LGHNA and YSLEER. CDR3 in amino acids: CASSQDQGFYEQYF. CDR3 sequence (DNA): TGCGCCAGCAGCCAAGATCAGGGCTTCTACGAGCAGTACTTC.

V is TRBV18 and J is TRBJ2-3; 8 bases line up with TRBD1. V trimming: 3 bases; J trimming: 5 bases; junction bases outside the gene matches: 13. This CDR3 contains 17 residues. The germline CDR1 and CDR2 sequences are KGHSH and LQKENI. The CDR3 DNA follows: TGTGCCAGCTCACCTCCGTCCGAGACAGGGGTTGTAGATACGCAGTATTTT. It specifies CASSPPSETGVVDTQYF. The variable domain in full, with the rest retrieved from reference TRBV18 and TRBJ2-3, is NAGVMQNPRHLVRRRGQEARLRCSPMKGHSHVYWYRQLPEEGLKFMVYLQKENIIDESGMPKERFSAEFPKEGPSILRIQQVVRGDSAAYFCASSPPSETGVVDTQYFGPGTRLTVL.

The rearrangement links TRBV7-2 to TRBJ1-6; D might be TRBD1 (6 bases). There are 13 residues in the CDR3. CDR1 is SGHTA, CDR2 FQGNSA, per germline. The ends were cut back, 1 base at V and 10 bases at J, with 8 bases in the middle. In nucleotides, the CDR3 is TGTGCCAGCAGCTTAGACAGGGCCTCACCCCTCCACTTT. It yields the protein CASSLDRASPLHF. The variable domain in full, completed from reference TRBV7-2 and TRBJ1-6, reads GAGVSQSPSNKVTEKGKDVELRCDPISGHTALYWYRQSLGQGLEFLIYFQGNSAPDKSGLPSDRFSAERTGGSVSTLTIQRTQQEDSAVYLCASSLDRASPLHFGNGTRLTVT.

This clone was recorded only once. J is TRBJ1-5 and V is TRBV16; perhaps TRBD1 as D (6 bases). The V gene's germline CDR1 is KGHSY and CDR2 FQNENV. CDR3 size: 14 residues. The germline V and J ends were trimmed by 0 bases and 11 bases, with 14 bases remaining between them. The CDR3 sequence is CASSQSRGAKAQHF. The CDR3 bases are TGTGCCAGCAGCCAATCGCGGGGGGCGAAGGCCCAGCATTTT.

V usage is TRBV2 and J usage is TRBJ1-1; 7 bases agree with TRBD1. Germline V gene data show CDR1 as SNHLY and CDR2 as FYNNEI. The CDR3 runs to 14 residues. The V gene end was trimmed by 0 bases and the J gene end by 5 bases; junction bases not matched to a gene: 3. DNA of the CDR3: TGTGCCAGCAGTGAAGCCAGGGGGAGAACTGAAGCTTTCTTT. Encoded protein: CASSEARGRTEAFF.

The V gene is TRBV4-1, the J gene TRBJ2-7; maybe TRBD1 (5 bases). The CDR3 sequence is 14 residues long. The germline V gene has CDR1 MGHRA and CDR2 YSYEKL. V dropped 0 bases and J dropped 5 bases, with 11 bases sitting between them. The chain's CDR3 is CASSQDSRADEQYF. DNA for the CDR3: TGCGCCAGCAGCCAAGACTCCAGGGCGGACGAGCAGTACTTC.

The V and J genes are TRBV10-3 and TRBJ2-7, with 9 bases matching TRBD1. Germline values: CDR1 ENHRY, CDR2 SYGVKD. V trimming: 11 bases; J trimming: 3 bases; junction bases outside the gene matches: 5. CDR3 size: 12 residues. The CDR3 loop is CAGGTGFYEQYF. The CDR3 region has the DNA TGTGCCGGGGGGACAGGGTTCTACGAGCAGTACTTC.

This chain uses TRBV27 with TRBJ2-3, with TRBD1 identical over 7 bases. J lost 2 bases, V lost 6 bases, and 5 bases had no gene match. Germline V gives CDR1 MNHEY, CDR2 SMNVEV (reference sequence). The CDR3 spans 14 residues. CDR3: CASRSGTATDTQYF. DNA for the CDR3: TGTGCCAGCAGGTCCGGGACAGCCACAGATACGCAGTATTTT.

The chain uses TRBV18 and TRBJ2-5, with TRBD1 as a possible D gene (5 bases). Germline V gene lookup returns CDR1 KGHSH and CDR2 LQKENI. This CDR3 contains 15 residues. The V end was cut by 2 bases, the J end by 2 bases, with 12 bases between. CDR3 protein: CASSPNGQGQETQYF. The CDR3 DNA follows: TGTGCCAGCTCACCAAACGGCCAGGGTCAAGAGACCCAGTACTTC.